The present TCR beta chain was sequenced within a study of shared T cell receptors in the human thymus. Clones were read by immunoSEQ multiplex PCR, and TCRdb kept only the in-frame ones, dropping some. The sample holds 700,000 or so clones; 70% to 90% are singletons and the top ten take roughly 0.01%. Trimming took 2 bases from V and 6 from J, leaving 19 bases between them. Germline CDR1 is MNHNY and CDR2 is SVGAGI (reference sequence). The CDR3 totals 16 residues. The same data also went into a second study, on human thymus T cells. From that report: In corrective heart surgery, resections were taken, and these provided the thymus tissue. Thymic and blood repertoires seemed to show skewed V and J gene use. Overlap was high between thymic repertoires from unrelated individuals, as reported in related research.

The receptor was derived from a girl under three years old with a congenital heart defect. Sequenced material: thymocytes. The chain joins TRBV6-6 to TRBJ1-2; D perhaps matches TRBD1 (5 bases). CDR3 in DNA: TGTGCCAGCAGTTACCTCCAGGGTTTTGGGGGGGATGGCTACACCTTC. This sequence encodes CASSYLQGFGGDGYTF.